Listed below are T cell receptor beta chains from one sample, sequenced in a study of T cell repertoires in cytomegalovirus infection. TCRdb recomputed calls from the reads with MiXCR, one row per CDR3 protein. The sample lists about 490,000 distinct CDR3 sequences; 11% were seen once. Sequencing was carried out using PBMCs. These receptors were collected from a human donor in good health (CMV status not recorded). Some clones in this sample may be carry-over from other donors' samples. CDR3s include the opening cysteine and the closing phenylalanine or tryptophan. Fields, in order: J gene, D gene, V gene, clone size, CDR3 DNA, CDR3 protein. The D gene is left open where the match is weak. Clone size appears in some rows only: once, few, many, or a class for an expanded clone.

TRBJ2-5	-	TRBV5-4	many	TGTGCCAGCAGCGCCGCAGGGGGGGAGACCCAGTACTTC	CASSAAGGETQYF
TRBJ1-1	-	TRBV7-8	many	TGTGCCAGCAGCTTAAGAGGGGGGGAGAGTGAAGCTTTCTTT	CASSLRGGESEAFF
TRBJ2-7	TRBD1	TRBV20-1	many	TGCAGTGCTAGAGCGAAGGGACAGCCCCTCTTCTACGAGCAGTACTTC	CSARAKGQPLFYEQYF
TRBJ2-3	TRBD2	TRBV29-1	-	TGCAGCGCTGTGCTAGCGGGAGAGTTCACAGATACGCAGTATTTT	CSAVLAGEFTDTQYF
TRBJ1-5	-	TRBV5-6	many	TGTGCCAGCAGTTTCAGGAATCAGCCCCAGCATTTT	CASSFRNQPQHF
TRBJ1-1	-	TRBV7-2	many	TGTGCCAGCAGCTTAGACTCCGGAATAGGCACTGAAGCTTTCTTT	CASSLDSGIGTEAFF
TRBJ2-7	TRBD2	TRBV2	many	TGTGCCAGCAATCGGGACTACGGCCACGAGCAGTACTTC	CASNRDYGHEQYF
TRBJ2-1	-	TRBV28	many	TGTGCCAGCGTTCCGATAGGGGAGGACAATGAGCAGTTCTTC	CASVPIGEDNEQFF
TRBJ1-3	-	TRBV12-3/TRBV12-4	many	TGTGCCAGCAGTTTAAGGGAAACCATATATTTT	CASSLRETIYF
TRBJ1-6	-	TRBV12-3/TRBV12-4	many	TGTGCCAGCAGTTCTCTGAATTCACCCCTCCACTTT	CASSSLNSPLHF
TRBJ2-2	-	TRBV11-2	few	TGTGCCAGCAGCTTAGATCCAGGGGGGGCCACCGGGGAGCTGTTTTTT	CASSLDPGGATGELFF
TRBJ2-5	TRBD1	TRBV29-1	many	TGCAGCGGTCTGACAGGGGGCGAAAAGACCCAGTACTTC	CSGLTGGEKTQYF
TRBJ2-1	TRBD2	TRBV4-2	many	TGTGCCAGCAGCCAAGCTAGCGGGAGGGCCTATGAGCAGTTCTTC	CASSQASGRAYEQFF
TRBJ2-5	TRBD2	TRBV19	few	TGTGCCAGTAGTATATCCCGGGCGGGGGGGGCAGGAGAGACCCAGTACTTC	CASSISRAGGAGETQYF
TRBJ1-5	TRBD1	TRBV5-1	few	TGCGCCAGCAGCTCAGGACAGGGTGTTCAGCCCCAGCATTTT	CASSSGQGVQPQHF
TRBJ1-5	-	TRBV10-1	-	TGCGCCAGCAGTGTCGCGACCGGGCAGCCCCAGCATTTT	CASSVATGQPQHF
TRBJ2-1	TRBD1	TRBV24-1	many	TGTGCCACCAGTGATCCCTCGACAGGGCTAACCTACAATGAGCAGTTCTTC	CATSDPSTGLTYNEQFF
TRBJ2-1	-	TRBV3-1	few	TGTGCCAGCAGCCTACAGGGTATTTTGGGCAATGAGCAGTTCTTC	CASSLQGILGNEQFF
TRBJ1-5	-	TRBV12-5	-	TGTGCTAGTGGCCGAGGTGGTCAGCCCCAGCATTTT	CASGRGGQPQHF
TRBJ2-3	-	TRBV12-3/TRBV12-4	-	TGTGCCAGCAGGGGGGGGGGGGCCGGAGATACGCAGTATTTT	CASRGGGAGDTQYF
TRBJ1-4	-	TRBV6-1	many	TGTGCCAGCAGTGAATTGGGGGGGGCGCGGACTAATGAAAAACTGTTTTTT	CASSELGGARTNEKLFF
TRBJ2-1	-	TRBV4-2	-	TGTGCCAGCAGCCACGGAAATGAGCAGTTCTTC	CASSHGNEQFF
TRBJ2-3	TRBD2	TRBV28	many	TGTGCCAGCAGTGGACTAGCGGCAGATACGCAGTATTTT	CASSGLAADTQYF
TRBJ1-5	-	TRBV7-9	many	TGTGCCAGCAGCTTAGGTACAGGGAGTCAGCCCCAGCATTTT	CASSLGTGSQPQHF
TRBJ2-5	-	TRBV7-2	many	TGTGCCAGCAGCTGGTCCCGTGAGACCCAGTACTTC	CASSWSRETQYF
TRBJ1-1	TRBD1	TRBV5-1	few	TGCGCCAGCAGCTTGGCAGGGGACAGGACTGAAGCTTTCTTT	CASSLAGDRTEAFF
TRBJ1-1	-	TRBV7-9	-	TGTGCCAGCAGTGTGGGGTGGGACACTGAAGCTTTCTTT	CASSVGWDTEAFF
TRBJ2-1	-	TRBV6-6	-	TGTGCCAGCAGTTACAGAGGCCGTGAGCAGTTCTTC	CASSYRGREQFF
TRBJ2-6	TRBD1	TRBV19	many	TGTGCCAGTAGTATCTGGCGACAGGGACGCTCTGGGGCCAACGTCCTGACTTTC	CASSIWRQGRSGANVLTF
TRBJ1-1	-	TRBV12-3/TRBV12-4	-	TGTGCCAGCAGTACACAGGGAATGATGGGCACTGAAGCTTTCTTT	CASSTQGMMGTEAFF
TRBJ2-3	TRBD1	TRBV6-5	many	TGTGCCAGCAGTTATAGGGGGCCTAGCACAGATACGCAGTATTTT	CASSYRGPSTDTQYF
TRBJ2-1	TRBD2	TRBV24-1	many	TGTGCCACCAGTGACCGGACTAGCGGGAGGGCAAGCGGTGAGCAGTTCTTC	CATSDRTSGRASGEQFF
TRBJ2-3	TRBD2	TRBV7-2	many	TGTGCCAGCAGCTCCCGTAGCGGGGGGGCCCTAGATACGCAGTATTTT	CASSSRSGGALDTQYF
TRBJ2-3	-	TRBV6-5	-	TGTGCCAGCAGTTACTCGAGAGCGCAGTATTTT	CASSYSRAQYF
TRBJ1-1	-	TRBV2	-	TGTGCCAGCAGACCGGACGGTTCCATGAACACTGAAGCTTTCTTT	CASRPDGSMNTEAFF
TRBJ2-5	TRBD2	TRBV15	many	TGTGCCACGGCACGGGGGGGGCAGGGAGAGACCCAGTACTTC	CATARGGQGETQYF
TRBJ1-1	-	TRBV20-1	many	TGCAGTGCTAGAGGGGTCACAAGGAGGGAAGCTTTCTTT	CSARGVTRREAFF
TRBJ1-4	-	TRBV27	many	TGTGCCAGCAGTTTTGAAACGGCAACTAATGAAAAACTGTTTTTT	CASSFETATNEKLFF
TRBJ2-2	-	TRBV29-1	-	TGCAGCGCTCGGGAGTCCGGGGAGCTGTTTTTT	CSARESGELFF
TRBJ1-4	TRBD1	TRBV14	many	TGTGCCAGCAGCCAAGTAGGGACAGTTGATGAAAAACTGTTTTTT	CASSQVGTVDEKLFF
TRBJ2-3	TRBD1	TRBV6-6	many	TGTGCCAGCAGTTTCTCGACAGGGTTGGACACAGATACGCAGTATTTT	CASSFSTGLDTDTQYF
TRBJ2-2	TRBD2	TRBV20-1	-	TGCTGTGCGCGGACTAGCGGGAGTCGGACCGGGGAGCTGTTTTTT	CCARTSGSRTGELFF
TRBJ1-3	-	TRBV20-1	few	TGCAGTGCTAGAGGCCCCTCTGGAAACACCATATATTTT	CSARGPSGNTIYF
TRBJ2-5	TRBD2	TRBV20-1	-	TGCAGTGCTCCGCGCGGGGGGGCCCAAGAGACCCAGTACTTC	CSAPRGGAQETQYF
TRBJ1-1	-	TRBV7-9	many	TGTGCCAGCAGCGAGACGATCTGGGTGTCGAACACTGAAGCTTTCTTT	CASSETIWVSNTEAFF
TRBJ2-3	-	TRBV7-9	-	TGTGCCAGCAGCCCCTCGGTCGGGAGACGTCGTACGCAGTATTTT	CASSPSVGRRRTQYF
TRBJ1-3	-	TRBV2	many	TGTGCCAGCAGTGAGGAGTGGTTGGGAAACACCATATATTTT	CASSEEWLGNTIYF
TRBJ2-5	-	TRBV28	-	TGTGCCAGCAGTTTATTGTTTGGTGGGTCAAGAGAGACCCAGTACTTC	CASSLLFGGSRETQYF
TRBJ2-3	-	TRBV19	-	TGTGCCAGTAGTATACCCCTAGTTGGCCCCCCATCAGATACGCAGTATTTT	CASSIPLVGPPSDTQYF
TRBJ2-1	-	TRBV7-3	many	TGTGCCAGCAGCTTGTCCTCGGTACTAGAGGGGGGCAATGAGCAGTTCTTC	CASSLSSVLEGGNEQFF
TRBJ2-1	TRBD1	TRBV6-6	many	TGTGCCAGCAACAAACAGGGGGCGCGAGCAGAACCTTGCTTC	CASNKQGARAEPCF
TRBJ2-7	-	TRBV20-1	few	TGCAGTGCTGCGACAGTTACCTACGAGCAGTACTTC	CSAATVTYEQYF
TRBJ2-4	TRBD2	TRBV20-1	many	TGCAGTGCCCGAGAGGGTAGCGGGGGGGTAAACATTCAGTACTTC	CSAREGSGGVNIQYF
TRBJ2-1	-	TRBV20-1	-	TGCAGTGCTGAACCGCAGGGGCCCTACAATGAGCAGTTCTTC	CSAEPQGPYNEQFF
TRBJ1-6	TRBD1	TRBV7-9	-	TGTGCCAGCAGCTGGACAGGGGGCTTGATTTCACCCCTCCACTTT	CASSWTGGLISPLHF
TRBJ1-5	-	TRBV6-5	many	TGTGCCAGCAGTTACCGTGTCGGGAGCAATCAGCCCCAGCATTTT	CASSYRVGSNQPQHF
TRBJ2-2	-	TRBV19	-	TGTGCCAGCTGGGGACATTCGAACACCGGGGAGCTGTTTTTT	CASWGHSNTGELFF
TRBJ2-3	-	TRBV11-3	many	TGTGCCAGCAGCTTAGACCCGGCTAGCACAGATACGCAGTATTTT	CASSLDPASTDTQYF
TRBJ2-2	-	TRBV20-1	many	TGCAGCCTATGGAAGGCGGGAGAGGGGGCCGGGGAGCTGTTTTTT	CSLWKAGEGAGELFF
TRBJ2-1	TRBD2	TRBV20-1	many	TGCAGTGCTAGAGGTAGCGGGAGTAATCGGTTCTTC	CSARGSGSNRFF